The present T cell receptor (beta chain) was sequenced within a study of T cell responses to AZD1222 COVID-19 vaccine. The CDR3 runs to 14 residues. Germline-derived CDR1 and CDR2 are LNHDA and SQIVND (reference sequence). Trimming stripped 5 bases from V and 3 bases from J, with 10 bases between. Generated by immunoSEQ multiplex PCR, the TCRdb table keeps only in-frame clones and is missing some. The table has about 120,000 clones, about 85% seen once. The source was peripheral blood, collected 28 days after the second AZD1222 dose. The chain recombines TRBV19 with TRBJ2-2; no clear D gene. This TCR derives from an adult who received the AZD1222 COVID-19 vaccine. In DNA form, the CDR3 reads TGTGCCAGTAGTGAATACAGCTACACCGGGGAGCTGTTTTTT. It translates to CASSEYSYTGELFF.